This T cell receptor (beta chain) was identified in a study of T cells in Graves' hyperthyroidism and ophthalmopathy. This CDR3 spans 13 amino acids. Germline V gene data show CDR1 as SQVTM and CDR2 as ANQGSEA. The V segment lost 7 bases and the J segment 1 base; nucleotides outside the gene matches: 7. Researchers defined stable Graves' hyperthyroidism as no ophthalmopathy progression within 18 months. Participants, patients aged 18 to 65, had newly diagnosed hyperthyroidism with a duration under 2 months. The CDR3 regions of TCR beta were amplified from RNA transcripts. With the HTBI primer set, the TCR CDR3 went through a first round of RT-PCR. One entry per CDR3 protein results from TCRdb running MiXCR on the multiplex PCR reads. Here the sample spans around 440,000 distinct CDR3 sequences, approximately 14% being singletons. Study observations and caveats: The majority of expanded thyroid clonotypes above 0.001 also appeared in blood. From stable hyperthyroidism, ophthalmopathy was set apart by a 13 V-J model.

This clonotype has a count of ten or more. As yet, its antigen is unknown. Specimen: blood. This receptor was identified in a young woman with Graves' hyperthyroidism. The chain joins TRBV29-1 to TRBJ2-7; 7 bases are a match to TRBD1. The CDR3 DNA sequence: TGCAGCGCCCTGACAGGGTTGTCCTACGAGCAGTACTTC. It is translated as CSALTGLSYEQYF.